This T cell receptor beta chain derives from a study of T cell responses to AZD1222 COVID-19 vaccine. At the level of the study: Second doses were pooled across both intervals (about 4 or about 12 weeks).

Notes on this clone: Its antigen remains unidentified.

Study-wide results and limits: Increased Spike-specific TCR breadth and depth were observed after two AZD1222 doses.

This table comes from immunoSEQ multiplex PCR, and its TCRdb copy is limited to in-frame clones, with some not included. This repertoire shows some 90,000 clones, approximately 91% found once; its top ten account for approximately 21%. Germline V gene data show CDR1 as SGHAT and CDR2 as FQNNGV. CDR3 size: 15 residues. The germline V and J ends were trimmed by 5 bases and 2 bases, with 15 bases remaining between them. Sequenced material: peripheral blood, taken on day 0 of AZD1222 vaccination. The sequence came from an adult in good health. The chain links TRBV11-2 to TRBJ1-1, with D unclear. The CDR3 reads CASSPFLRANTEAFF. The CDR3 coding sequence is TGTGCCAGCAGCCCATTCCTAAGGGCAAACACTGAAGCTTTCTTT.